This T cell receptor beta chain was captured by sequencing in a study of shared clonotypes between healthy human individuals (dated by TCRdb to about 2020). Looking at the study overall: A couple of women and a few men aged 18 to 49 years were included in the cohort. For each donor, CD4 naive and CD4 memory were each given three plates, CD8 naive was given two plates, and CD8 memory was given one plate. The study deeply sequenced blood TCR repertoires of about five healthy adults to estimate repertoire size and the extent of clonotype sharing between individuals. To increase sequencing depth and limit assay-specific biases, TCR repertoire library preparation and sequencing were carried out by different laboratories using diverse techniques. Each donor's leukapheresis produced roughly between roughly 0.94 and 9.5 billion PBMCs.

The donors were healthy, HIV-negative adults who had no recently reported acute infections or vaccinations. Only Caucasian adults living in Nashville, Tennessee, USA were represented among the donors. Magnetic negative selection was used to enrich CD4+ T cells, after which naive cells were positively selected on CD45RA and the negative fraction became the memory subset. Blood was obtained by leukapheresis, after which PBMCs were separated by Ficoll-Histopaque density gradient centrifugation and cryopreserved in liquid nitrogen vapor phase. Purity and quantity of every magnetically sorted T cell population were checked by analytical flow cytometry. Genomic DNA was isolated from each sorted fraction and quantified by UV absorbance on a Nanodrop 2000c. Findings and caveats that apply to the study as a whole: Pairwise subsampling led to the expectation that sequencing depth would affect the degree of clonotype sharing among donors. Naive subsets generally had larger estimated clonotype richness than memory subsets did. The genetic and exposure-history diversity represented was limited by the small number of donors. Sampling was restricted to blood, and TCR repertoires in tissues likely differ from the TCR repertoires found in blood. Across a few donors, approximately 5% of naive CD4, approximately 4% of naive CD8, around 2.5% of memory CD4, and over 0.35% of memory CD8 clonotypes were shared. Compared with non-shared clonotypes, clonotypes shared by all four sorted-subset donors had higher generation probabilities. Incomplete sequencing was indicated by rarefaction of sorted-subset datasets, despite the large sequencing depth.

This clone was seen once. This receptor's antigen is unknown. No per-base quality is available; no much larger clone lies one base away. Using the deep immunoSEQ assay, TCR CDR3 regions were amplified from genomic DNA by multiplex PCR. For each cell subset, the extracted genomic DNA was distributed evenly across all wells of several immunoSEQ 96-well plates, and each plate served as one replicate. For sorted subsets, each replicate PCR was loaded with around 200 ng genomic DNA, equivalent to some 31,000 T cell genomes. Purified libraries were quantified with a Qubit 3.0 fluorometer, sized on a Bioanalyzer 2100, and re-quantified with the KAPA Library Quantification kit. Each immunoSEQ 96-well plate was sequenced on its own single-read 150-cycle Illumina NextSeq 550 flow cell. On the study's bioinformatics: Because only junctional sequences without quality scores were contained in the immunoSEQ output, filtering matching that applied to full-length reads could not be performed. To assign V/J genes and CDR3, sequences were annotated using PyIR, a Python wrapper for IgBLAST v1.9, with IMGT germline references. Reads were removed for weak V/J assignments (E-value above 1e-6), missing CDR3, stop codons, out-of-frame junctions, or ambiguous translated residues. A V3J clonotype was defined by an identical inferred V gene, J gene, and CDR3 amino acid sequence. To compute the percentage overlap between repertoires, the number of shared unique clonotypes was divided by the size of the smaller repertoire. Richness of each repertoire was evaluated using RTK rarefaction, the Chao1 estimator, and Recon v2.1 estimates of unobserved clonotypes. OLGA was used to compute generation probabilities for all TCRbeta clonotypes that the gDNA method yielded from a handful of donors. TCRdb obtained this table from immuneACCESS and retained in-frame rearrangements with V and J assigned. These tables miss some clones; where compared with another copy, unresolved V genes account for less than half of the shortfall, and the remainder is unexplained. V and J calls and clone size are as listed in that table; D and trimming were resolved from the DNA. The sample profile shows around 940,000 clones; around 80% of them were found once. The ten largest clones add up to approximately 1.5% of the sample.

The sequenced sample was memory CD4+ T cells sorted from blood. The cell subset or site label on this specimen signifies: CD45RA-negative fraction. The TCR sequence derives from a man aged 18 to 30 in good health.

The CDR3 has the sequence CAWTASGSRRPTDTQYF. The DNA sequence follows: TGTGCCTGGACGGCTAGCGGGAGCAGACGGCCGACAGATACGCAGTATTTT. This sequence uses TRBV30 and TRBJ2-3, with 10 middle bases fitting TRBD2. V is trimmed back by 4 bases and J by 3 bases, and the junction contains 13 bases that no gene match accounts for. Via the germline V gene (reference sequence), CDR1 is GTSNPN and CDR2 SVGIG. The CDR3 covers 17 residues, taking in both the cysteine and the phenylalanine. Only the CDR3 part of the read is kept: 51 bases, read in frame from the first base.